This T cell receptor beta chain was observed in a study of blood T cell repertoires in COVID-19. Looking at the study overall: Samples representing acute and convalescent COVID-19 were sourced from the United States, Italy and Spain. The cDNA or gDNA used as material had been derived from T cells, B-cell-depleted T cells, or PBMCs.

Sequencing used immunoSEQ multiplex PCR; TCRdb keeps in-frame clones, though not all of them. The sample contains just over 650,000 clones, 90% of which appear only once. The sample was peripheral blood. The source of this sequence is a woman aged 18 to 35 with acute or convalescent COVID-19.

The CDR3 DNA sequence: TGTGCGAGTTGGAGGGGGCGGGAGGGTTGCGGCAATCAGCCCCAGCATTTT. This codes for CASWRGREGCGNQPQHF. The chain uses TRBV19 and TRBJ1-5; 7 bases line up with TRBD1. The CDR3 consists of 17 residues. Germline CDR1 reads LNHDA; CDR2 reads SQIVND (reference sequence).